The next 27 T cell receptor beta chains were all read from a single sample in a study of control samples from healthy donors and cancer patients (dated by TCRdb to 2020 to 2021). Library preparation used the immunoSEQ multiplex PCR assay. What TCRdb holds here is the immuneACCESS table cut down to in-frame rearrangements. Part of the clones is not present; checked against another copy, under half of the missing clones reflect an unresolved V gene, and the others are unexplained. The sample contains roughly 130,000 clones, roughly 84% of them found a single time. The ten most abundant clones make up roughly 3.2% of the sample. The sample was blood. These receptor sequences come from a man aged 50 or older in good health.

The chain has TRBV6-5 and TRBJ1-1; D is undetermined. The germline V gene encodes CDR1 MNHEY and CDR2 SVGAGI. This CDR3 spans 12 amino acids. The V end was cut by 7 bases, the J end by 7 bases, with 13 bases between. The CDR3 DNA reads TGTGCCAGCATCACTACTGCAGGTGAAGCTTTCTTT. It yields the protein CASITTAGEAFF.

The chain is built from TRBV7-6 and TRBJ1-1; D remains unclear. The CDR3 loop spans 13 amino acids. Trimming removed 0 bases at V and 1 base at J, with 3 bases between. Germline V lookup: CDR1 SGHVS, CDR2 FNYEAQ. The CDR3 coding sequence is TGTGCCAGCAGCTTAGCAGGGAACACTGAAGCTTTCTTT. Translation gives CASSLAGNTEAFF.

CDR3 DNA sequence: TGTGCCAGCAGTAACCTCCAGGCGGGACCACCCCCCTACGAGCAGTACTTC. Its protein product is CASSNLQAGPPPYEQYF. This chain uses TRBV28 with TRBJ2-7; D perhaps matches TRBD2 (6 bases). Germline values: CDR1 MDHEN, CDR2 SYDVKM. This CDR3 has 17 amino acids. V dropped 5 bases and J dropped 2 bases, with 22 bases sitting between them.

CDR3 amino acids: CASSRPGATTDTQYF. The CDR3 nucleotides read TGTGCCAGCAGCCGTCCGGGGGCGACCACAGATACGCAGTATTTT. The chain couples TRBV7-8 to TRBJ2-3; the D call may be TRBD1 or TRBD2 (6 bases each). Trimming pared 5 bases from V and 2 bases from J, leaving 14 bases between. Germline V gene data show CDR1 as SGHVS and CDR2 as FQNEAQ. The CDR3 sequence is 15 residues long.

The chain joins TRBV21-1 to TRBJ1-2; whether TRBD1, the table's D call, matches the DNA was not checked. TRBV21-1 is a recognized pseudogene. CDR3 length equals 12 residues. CDR3 coding DNA: TGTGCCAGCAGCAAAGACCGGGACAGATTCTCCTTC. Amino acid sequence: CASSKDRDRFSF.

The CDR3 protein is CASSDQGADYGYTF. The CDR3 DNA follows: TGCGCCAGCAGTGACCAGGGGGCAGACTATGGCTACACCTTC. V gene TRBV5-1 combines with J gene TRBJ1-2, with 8 bases that match TRBD1. V lost 5 bases to trimming and J lost 3 bases; unmatched junction nucleotides: 6. The CDR3 loop spans 14 amino acids. CDR1 is SGHRS and CDR2 is YFSETQ in the germline V gene.

V is TRBV28 and J is TRBJ1-6; 7 nucleotides agree with TRBD1. This CDR3 has 14 amino acids. CDR1 is MDHEN, CDR2 SYDVKM, per germline. J was trimmed by 7 bases and V by 5 bases; bases with no gene match: 5. This CDR3 is CASSTTGENSPLHF. The CDR3 DNA reads TGTGCCAGCAGTACTACAGGGGAGAATTCACCCCTCCACTTT.

For the CDR3, the DNA is TGTGCCAGCAGCGGAGGGACTAGCGGGGGCGGCGAGACCCAGTACTTC. Translating gives CASSGGTSGGGETQYF. The V and J genes are TRBV5-4 and TRBJ2-5; 14 nucleotides line up with TRBD2. Trimming cost V 4 bases and J 5 bases; bases outside gene matches: 7. This CDR3 has 16 amino acids. Per the germline V gene, CDR1 is SGHNT and CDR2 is YYREEE (reference sequence).

The chain links TRBV5-8 to TRBJ1-5, with TRBD1 as a possible D gene (5 bases). CDR1 is SGHTS, CDR2 YDEGEE, per germline. The CDR3 spans 14 residues. The germline V and J ends were trimmed by 0 bases and 5 bases, with 9 bases remaining between them. In DNA, the CDR3 is TGTGCCAGCAGCTTGGAGCAGGGACATCAGCCCCAGCATTTT. Translated: CASSLEQGHQPQHF.

The chain combines TRBV14 with TRBJ2-5; D is unclear. Germline-derived CDR1 and CDR2 are SGHDN and FVKESK. The ends were cut back, 1 base at V and 5 bases at J, with 5 bases in the middle. CDR3 size: 12 residues. CDR3 sequence reads: CASSQVGETQYF. The CDR3 DNA reads TGTGCCAGCAGCCAAGTGGGCGAGACCCAGTACTTC.

This chain joins TRBV9 and TRBJ2-2, with a possible D match to TRBD1 (5 bases). The CDR3 is made up of 21 amino acids. Trimming removed 4 bases from V and 1 base from J, with 29 bases in between. CDR1 and CDR2 (germline): SGDLS, YYNGEE. In DNA form, the CDR3 reads TGTGCCAGCAGCCCCGCCCTAATTTTGGGCAGGGTATCACGGAACACCGGGGAGCTGTTTTTT. It encodes CASSPALILGRVSRNTGELFF.

This clone appeared a single time. This chain connects TRBV6-6 to TRBJ1-2, with 7 bases matching TRBD1. In germline, CDR1 is MNHNY, CDR2 SVGAGI (reference sequence). J was trimmed by 6 bases and V by 2 bases; bases with no gene match: 3. CDR3 length: 13 residues. The CDR3 region has the DNA TGTGCCAGCAGTTACCCCACAGGGGATGGCTACACCTTC. Protein product: CASSYPTGDGYTF.

The chain has TRBV6-2 or TRBV6-3 and TRBJ2-1; either TRBD1 or TRBD2 may fit D (6 bases each). The germline V gene has CDR1 MNHEY and CDR2 SVGEGT. The length of the CDR3 is 14 residues. V was clipped by 2 bases and J by 8 bases, with 13 bases between them. The CDR3 loop is CASSYQPGAYEQFF. CDR3 DNA: TGTGCCAGCAGTTACCAGCCGGGGGCCTATGAGCAGTTCTTC.

This chain joins TRBV19 and TRBJ1-4; 7 positions match TRBD1. With 3 bases clipped from V and 8 bases from J, the junction kept 6 bases outside the gene matches. The CDR3 covers 14 residues. Germline V lookup: CDR1 LNHDA, CDR2 SQIVND (reference sequence). The CDR3 loop reads CASSMAGGSEKLFF. As DNA, the CDR3 is TGTGCCAGTAGTATGGCAGGGGGGAGCGAAAAACTGTTTTTT.

This clone appeared a few times. The chain has TRBV7-9 and TRBJ1-4; the D gene is possibly TRBD1 (5 bases). Trimming cost V 5 bases and J 8 bases, with 15 bases left between them. CDR1 is SEHNR, CDR2 FQNEAQ, per germline (reference sequence). This CDR3 is built from 14 residues. In DNA, the CDR3 is TGTGCCAGCAGCATCGGACATATAGACGAAAAACTGTTTTTT. Its translation is CASSIGHIDEKLFF.

The CDR3 loop is CASSGFGAGKKGSNIQYF. CDR3 coding DNA: TGTGCCAGCAGTGGCTTCGGGGCAGGGAAAAAGGGGTCAAACATTCAGTACTTC. This sequence joins TRBV25-1 and TRBJ2-4, with D perhaps TRBD1 or TRBD2 (5 bases each). This CDR3 region has 18 residues. CDR1 MGHDK and CDR2 SYGVNS come from the germline V gene. V shed 4 bases and J shed 6 bases, with 25 bases lying between them.

This clone appeared a few times. As DNA, the CDR3 is TGTGCCAGCAGCTTATTTTGGACTAGCGATTTCTACGAGCAGTACTTC. Amino acids: CASSLFWTSDFYEQYF. The chain combines TRBV11-2 with TRBJ2-7; TRBD2 agrees at 9 bases. With 2 bases clipped from V and 3 bases from J, the junction kept 8 bases outside the gene matches. This CDR3 spans 16 amino acids. Germline assignment: CDR1 SGHAT and CDR2 FQNNGV.

The V call is TRBV28, the J call TRBJ2-1, with D maybe TRBD1 (6 bases). Germline CDR1 is MDHEN and CDR2 is SYDVKM. The length of the CDR3 is 15 residues. V lost 8 bases, J lost 5 bases, and 19 bases lay in between. As DNA, the CDR3 is TGTGCCAGCCTCCCATGGGACACTCGTCACAATGAGCAGTTCTTC. Protein: CASLPWDTRHNEQFF.

The chain links TRBV6-2 or TRBV6-3 to TRBJ2-7, with 7 nucleotides matching TRBD2. This CDR3 is 14 amino acids long. J was trimmed by 0 bases and V by 5 bases; bases with no gene match: 4. The V gene's germline CDR1 is MNHEY and CDR2 SVGEGT. CDR3 in DNA: TGTGCCAGCAGTACTAGCGACTTCTCCTACGAGCAGTACTTC. Its protein product is CASSTSDFSYEQYF.

This clone has a handful of counts. This chain joins TRBV5-1 and TRBJ2-7; D may be TRBD1 (7 bases). The CDR3 sequence is 14 residues long. Trimming removed 0 bases from V and 7 bases from J, with 14 bases in between. Germline CDR1 reads SGHRS; CDR2 reads YFSETQ. This CDR3 is CASSLGQGGWEQYF. The CDR3 region has the DNA TGCGCCAGCAGCTTGGGACAGGGAGGTTGGGAGCAGTACTTC.

This chain links TRBV29-1 with TRBJ1-1; D perhaps matches TRBD1 (5 bases). V gave up 1 base and J gave up 11 bases, with 11 bases separating them. This CDR3 is 11 amino acids long. The germline V gene encodes CDR1 SQVTM and CDR2 ANQGSEA. The CDR3 spells CSVEGYRDAFF. The CDR3 region has the DNA TGCAGCGTTGAAGGGTACCGGGACGCTTTCTTT. The full variable domain, completed using reference TRBV29-1 and TRBJ1-1, is SAVISQKPSRDICQRGTSLTIQCQVDSQVTMMFWYRQQPGQSLTLIATANQGSEATYESGFVIDKFPISRPNLTFSTLTVSNMSPEDSSIYLCSVEGYRDAFFGQGTRLTVV.

V is TRBV6-5 and J is TRBJ1-3, with D possibly matching TRBD1 (6 bases). Germline CDR1 and CDR2: MNHEY and SVGAGI. V lost 6 bases, J lost 2 bases, and 11 bases lay in between. The CDR3 covers 14 residues. The chain's CDR3 is CASRAGTPGNTIYF. The CDR3 bases are TGTGCCAGCAGGGCCGGGACACCTGGAAACACCATATATTTT.

The genes are TRBV11-2 and TRBJ1-4, with TRBD1 matching over 7 bases. CDR1 and CDR2 (germline): SGHAT, FQNNGV. Trimming at V came to 5 bases and at J to 8 bases, leaving 8 bases not matched to a gene. CDR3 length: 14 residues. The CDR3 is CASSPQTGTEKLFF. The CDR3, as DNA: TGTGCCAGCAGCCCACAGACAGGGACCGAAAAACTGTTTTTT. The full variable domain, with the rest looked up from reference TRBV11-2 and TRBJ1-4, is EAGVAQSPRYKIIEKRQSVAFWCNPISGHATLYWYQQILGQGPKLLIQFQNNGVVDDSQLPKDRFSAERLKGVDSTLKIQPAKLEDSAVYLCASSPQTGTEKLFFGSGTQLSVL.

This chain connects TRBV5-1 to TRBJ1-2; D is possibly TRBD1 (5 bases). The CDR3 contains 13 residues. Germline assignment: CDR1 SGHRS and CDR2 YFSETQ. Deletions cut 7 bases from V and 2 bases from J, with 12 bases between. The DNA of the CDR3 is TGCGCCAGCCGAGAGGGGTTGAACTATGGCTACACCTTC. Amino acid sequence: CASREGLNYGYTF.

The chain employs TRBV14 and TRBJ2-7; unclear D gene. This CDR3 comprises 14 residues. Germline V gives CDR1 SGHDN, CDR2 FVKESK. The V gene lost 2 bases and the J gene lost 6 bases, with 14 bases spanning the gap. The CDR3 loop reads CASSQYRGLSEQYF. CDR3 sequence (DNA): TGTGCCAGCAGCCAATACCGTGGTCTGTCCGAGCAGTACTTC.

The V call is TRBV2, the J call TRBJ2-1; 9 nucleotides agree with TRBD1. Germline V lookup: CDR1 SNHLY, CDR2 FYNNEI. The CDR3 loop spans 16 amino acids. The V and J ends lost 5 bases and 1 base, in that order; junction bases with no gene match: 6. CDR3 DNA sequence: TGTGCCAGCAGTCTTACCGGGACAGGGTCCTACAATGAGCAGTTCTTC. Translated: CASSLTGTGSYNEQFF.

The genes are TRBV5-1 and TRBJ2-2; D might be TRBD1 (6 bases). The CDR3 has 14 residues. V was clipped by 4 bases and J by 1 base, with 8 bases between them. Germline loops: CDR1 SGHRS, CDR2 YFSETQ. The CDR3 spells CASSPGQNTGELFF. Written as DNA, the CDR3 is TGCGCCAGCAGCCCGGGACAGAACACCGGGGAGCTGTTTTTT.